Following are 22 T cell receptor beta chains from one sample sequenced in a study of CD8 T cells in ankylosing spondylitis. General observations from the study: Blood from ankylosing spondylitis patients appeared to carry a characteristic roughly eight-variant TCR beta motif.

These receptors' targets are unknown. MiXCR, run by TCRdb on the 5' RACE reads, gives a single entry per CDR3 protein. The profile shows some 700,000 distinct CDR3 sequences, around 19% of them singletons. Sequenced input: blood, either unsorted or a sorted T cell fraction (not recorded which). Receptors were obtained from a male donor with ankylosing spondylitis.

This clonotype showed up just a few times. The genes are TRBV7-8 and TRBJ2-1; 10 nucleotides line up with TRBD2. This CDR3 is 15 amino acids long. Trimming took 6 bases from V and 4 from J; bases not matched to a gene: 6. The germline V gene has CDR1 SGHVS and CDR2 FQNEAQ. For the CDR3, the DNA is TGTGCCAGCAGGGAAGCGGGAGGGCCGTACAATGAGCAGTTCTTC. Protein product: CASREAGGPYNEQFF.

This clonotype was found once. A much larger clone lies one base from this, so it may be a read error. The conserved phenylalanine or tryptophan is not found at the CDR3 terminus, so this likely reflects a read error. The chain recombines TRBV20-1 with TRBJ2-1, with 9 bases matching TRBD1. The CDR3 contains 12 residues. V lost 5 bases and J lost 7; bases outside the gene matches: 3. Looked up from germline, CDR1 is DFQATT and CDR2 is SNEGSKA (reference sequence). This CDR3 reads CSAEDRGNEQFY. The CDR3 DNA reads TGCAGTGCTGAAGACAGGGGGAATGAGCAGTTCTAC.

This clonotype occurred a few times. The chain couples TRBV20-1 to TRBJ1-1, with D possibly TRBD1 on 5 matching bases. Between the trimmed V and J ends, which lost 5 bases and 1 base, there was a span of 11 bases. The CDR3 consists of 13 residues. Germline assignment: CDR1 DFQATT and CDR2 SNEGSKA (reference sequence). The CDR3 DNA reads TGCAGTGCTGCTGGACATACGAACACTGAAGCTTTCTTT. Its translation is CSAAGHTNTEAFF.

The chain is built from TRBV21-1 and TRBJ2-5; the table's TRBD2 call for D was not verified on the DNA. TRBV21-1 is tagged as a pseudogene. There are 23 residues in the CDR3. CDR3 sequence reads: CASSKKGGHCDPETSGYQETQYF. The CDR3, as DNA: TGTGCCAGCAGCAAAAAGGGGGGACACTGCGATCCTGAGACTAGCGGGTACCAAGAGACCCAGTACTTC.

The V and J genes are TRBV7-9 and TRBJ2-7; TRBD1 matches at 11 bases. The CDR3 extends over 16 amino acids. Germline trimming cut 3 bases from V and 4 bases from J; bases unmatched to any gene: 8. Germline V lookup: CDR1 SEHNR, CDR2 FQNEAQ (reference sequence). CDR3 in amino acids: CASSFQGGQGVYEQYF. CDR3 DNA sequence: TGTGCCAGCAGCTTCCAAGGGGGACAGGGGGTTTACGAGCAGTACTTC. The whole variable domain, remainder taken from reference TRBV7-9 and TRBJ2-7, is DTGVSQNPRHKITKRGQNVTFRCDPISEHNRLYWYRQTLGQGPEFLTYFQNEAQLEKSRLLSDRFSAERPKGSFSTLEIQRTEQGDSAMYLCASSFQGGQGVYEQYFGPGTRLTVT.

The gene calls are TRBV15 and TRBJ2-7; D possibly matches TRBD1 or TRBD2 (5 bases each). V was clipped by 2 bases and J by 6 bases, with 14 bases between them. The CDR3 runs to 14 residues. CDR1 and CDR2 (germline): LNHNV, YYDKDF (reference sequence). In DNA, the CDR3 is TGTGCCACCAGCAGATTCCGGGACGGCCGCGAGCAGTACTTC. This sequence encodes CATSRFRDGREQYF.

The chain couples TRBV6-5 to TRBJ2-7; 8 positions agree with TRBD1. The CDR3 runs 15 residues. Germline-derived CDR1 and CDR2 are MNHEY and SVGAGI. With V trimmed by 6 bases and J by 4 bases, 11 bases remained unmatched. CDR3 DNA: TGTGCCAGCAGCTATGACAGGGGACCATTGTACGAGCAGTACTTC. Encoded protein: CASSYDRGPLYEQYF.

The J gene is TRBJ2-6, the V gene TRBV12-3 or TRBV12-4, with D hard to call. The CDR3 consists of 13 residues. V was shortened by 8 bases and J by 2 bases, with 7 bases between the two germline ends. CDR3: CASRPTGANVLTF. In nucleotides, the CDR3 is TGTGCCAGCCGGCCTACTGGGGCCAACGTCCTGACTTTC.

This chain joins TRBV4-1 and TRBJ2-1; D is possibly TRBD2 (5 bases). Trimming removed 0 bases from V and 0 bases from J, with 12 bases in between. Germline V gene data show CDR1 as MGHRA and CDR2 as YSYEKL. The CDR3 runs to 17 residues. The CDR3 sequence: CASSQDGFSGSYNEQFF. CDR3 DNA: TGCGCCAGCAGCCAAGACGGATTCAGCGGCTCCTACAATGAGCAGTTCTTC.

The chain couples TRBV20-1 to TRBJ2-5; D is possibly TRBD2 (7 bases). The CDR3 is made up of 16 amino acids. V was cut by 3 bases and J by 0 bases, with 17 bases left in between. CDR1 and CDR2 (germline): DFQATT, SNEGSKA (reference sequence). The CDR3 DNA is TGCAGTGCTAGGGGGGCTGGGCGGGGGAACCAAGAGACCCAGTACTTC. Translation: CSARGAGRGNQETQYF.

This clonotype showed up many times. The rearrangement links TRBV5-6 to TRBJ2-5; 11 bases are shared with TRBD2. Looked up from germline, CDR1 is SGHDT and CDR2 is YYEEEE. V shed 1 base and J 4 bases; nucleotides not matched to a gene: 3. This CDR3 is 15 amino acids long. Here the CDR3 DNA reads TGTGCCAGCAGCTTGTTAGGACTAGCGGGAGAGACCCAGTACTTC. Translated, it gives CASSLLGLAGETQYF.

The chain combines TRBV6-5 with TRBJ2-2; 7 nucleotides match TRBD1. The CDR3 is made up of 16 amino acids. The germline V gene has CDR1 MNHEY and CDR2 SVGAGI. The V gene end was trimmed by 0 bases and the J gene end by 6 bases; junction bases not matched to a gene: 7. The CDR3 loop is CASSYSGQRLSGELFF. The CDR3 bases are TGTGCCAGCAGTTACTCGGGACAGCGTTTATCCGGGGAGCTGTTTTTT.

This chain joins TRBV9 and TRBJ1-2; perhaps TRBD1 as D (5 bases). The CDR3 has 15 amino acids. V dropped 0 bases and J dropped 5 bases, with 14 bases sitting between them. Germline values: CDR1 SGDLS, CDR2 YYNGEE. The chain's CDR3 is CASSVGPGQEYGYTF. The DNA of the CDR3 is TGTGCCAGCAGCGTAGGTCCAGGGCAAGAATATGGCTACACCTTC.

The chain recombines TRBV9 with TRBJ1-2; the D is unclear. Between the trimmed V and J ends, which lost 7 bases and 8 bases, there was a span of 21 bases. In germline, CDR1 is SGDLS, CDR2 YYNGEE. The CDR3 length is 14 residues. The CDR3 spells CASAKFGRPEGYTF. In DNA form, the CDR3 reads TGTGCCAGCGCCAAATTCGGCCGGCCTGAGGGCTACACCTTC.

This clonotype occurred a few times. V usage is TRBV7-9 and J usage is TRBJ2-3, with 7 bases lining up with TRBD2. V lost 6 bases, J lost 1 base, and 4 bases stayed unmatched. From germline, CDR1 is SEHNR and CDR2 FQNEAQ (reference sequence). The CDR3 loop spans 14 amino acids. This CDR3 reads CASRLAAGTDTQYF. The CDR3, as DNA: TGTGCCAGCAGGCTAGCGGCGGGCACAGATACGCAGTATTTT.

This clonotype was observed a single time. The CDR3 end shows no conserved phenylalanine or tryptophan, and so a read error is likely. The chain couples TRBV12-3 or TRBV12-4 to TRBJ2-1; D remains unclear. The CDR3 is 12 residues long. Trimming shortened V by 3 bases and J by 0 bases, and 0 bases separated the two germline ends. The CDR3 here is CASSFSYNEQFL. The CDR3 DNA follows: TGTGCCAGCAGTTTCTCCTACAATGAGCAGTTCTTA.

The chain carries TRBV28 and TRBJ1-1; 8 bases line up with TRBD1. This CDR3 is 24 amino acids long. Trimming took 3 bases from V and 3 from J; bases not matched to a gene: 33. CDR1 MDHEN and CDR2 SYDVKM come from the germline V gene. The CDR3 here is CASSFMGRTFQPHSGGTLDTEAFF. The CDR3 DNA reads TGTGCCAGCAGTTTTATGGGACGAACATTTCAACCCCACTCAGGGGGCACATTGGACACTGAAGCTTTCTTT.

The sample holds many counts of this clonotype. The J gene is TRBJ2-3, the V gene TRBV20-1; no reliable D call. In germline, CDR1 is DFQATT, CDR2 SNEGSKA (reference sequence). Trimming left V 4 bases short and J 4 bases short, with 6 bases between. This CDR3 has 11 residues. The DNA for the CDR3 is TGCAGTGCTATCTTGCCAGATACGCAGTATTTT. This gives the protein CSAILPDTQYF.

This chain connects TRBV5-5 to TRBJ2-2, with D unclear. The CDR3 is 15 amino acids. Per germline, CDR1 SGHKS and CDR2 YYEKEE (reference sequence). Trimming removed 0 bases from V and 3 bases from J, with 9 bases in between. CDR3 nucleotides: TGTGCCAGCAGCTTGGTCAGGACGTACACCGGGGAGCTGTTTTTT. Protein sequence: CASSLVRTYTGELFF.

In this sample, this clonotype turned up a few times. The chain employs TRBV19 and TRBJ2-7; D is perhaps TRBD2 (6 bases). Looked up from germline, CDR1 is LNHDA and CDR2 is SQIVND (reference sequence). The CDR3 covers 14 residues. V shed 5 bases and J shed 5 bases, with 16 bases lying between them. The CDR3 nucleotides are TGTGCCAGTAGTGTGCCGGGAGAGATGCACGAGCAGTACTTC. It codes for CASSVPGEMHEQYF.

This clonotype occurred a few times. The rearrangement links TRBV7-8 to TRBJ2-1; 8 bases fit TRBD2. This CDR3 is 19 amino acids long. J gave up 0 bases and V 5 bases, and 15 bases lay outside the gene matches. The germline gives CDR1 SGHVS, CDR2 FQNEAQ. DNA of the CDR3: TGTGCCAGCAGCGGCGGGGTAGCGGGACCTACTAGCTCCTACAATGAGCAGTTCTTC. Translating gives CASSGGVAGPTSSYNEQFF.

There are many counts of this clonotype. The chain links TRBV28 to TRBJ2-7, with 9 bases lining up with TRBD1. CDR3 length: 15 residues. The germline V gene encodes CDR1 MDHEN and CDR2 SYDVKM. V was pared by 6 bases and J by 3 bases, with 9 bases of the junction left unmatched. The CDR3 region is CASSSPGTGSYEQYF. CDR3 nucleotide sequence: TGTGCCAGCAGCTCCCCCGGGACAGGGAGCTACGAGCAGTACTTC.